The 20 T cell receptor beta chains below were found in one sample sequenced in a study of response to subunit inactivated influenza vaccine. MiXCR, applied by TCRdb to the RT-PCR reads, yields one record per CDR3 protein. The repertoire has under 200,000 distinct CDR3 sequences, roughly a tenth of them found once; the top ten carry around 12%. The material was non-naive T cells sorted from PBMCs, obtained roughly 48 days after vaccination. These receptor sequences come from a man over 45 who received an inactivated influenza vaccine.

Comments on this clonotype: The junction departs from germline at one end; a sequencing error may be responsible. The J gene is TRBJ2-1, the V gene TRBV3-1; 8 bases align to TRBD2. CDR3 length: 15 residues. Germline V gives CDR1 LGHDT, CDR2 YNNKEL (reference sequence). CDR3 amino acids: CASSRGWRGAGWFTF. For the CDR3, the DNA is TGTGCCAGCAGCCGAGGCTGGCGGGGGGCGGGATGGTTCACCTTC.

This chain uses TRBV14 with TRBJ2-7; D is uncertain. The CDR3 extends over 12 amino acids. V was clipped by 2 bases and J by 3 bases, with 5 bases between them. Per germline, CDR1 SGHDN and CDR2 FVKESK. Here the CDR3 DNA reads TGTGCCAGCAGCCAATTCCACTACGAGCAGTACTTC. It codes for CASSQFHYEQYF.

The chain uses TRBV7-3 and TRBJ2-3; D ambiguous. The germline gives CDR1 SGHTA, CDR2 FQGTGA. This CDR3 has 17 residues. V shed 0 bases and J shed 6 bases, with 19 bases lying between them. CDR3 nucleotide sequence: TGTGCCAGCAGCTTAACATGGCCGGGCTCTCGGGTTGATACGCAGTATTTT. It translates to CASSLTWPGSRVDTQYF.

In its sample, this clonotype was seen many times. The chain has TRBV12-3 or TRBV12-4 and TRBJ2-7; the D is unclear. The CDR3 sequence is 14 residues long. V lost 3 bases to trimming and J lost 3 bases, with 12 bases between them. The CDR3 DNA is TGTGCCAGCAGTTTGTCGGCAGTTAACTACGAGCAGTACTTC. It is translated as CASSLSAVNYEQYF.

This clonotype was seen more than once but under ten times. One end of the junction is discordant with germline, which a read error may explain. The J gene is TRBJ2-3, the V gene TRBV25-1, with 7 nucleotides matching TRBD1. This CDR3 has 16 residues. Germline loops: CDR1 MGHDK, CDR2 SYGVNS. CDR3 in DNA: TGTGCCAGCAGTGAGGGACAGTCCTTTCGCACAGATCCGCAGTATTTT. Residues: CASSEGQSFRTDPQYF.

At least ten counts were recorded for this clonotype. The chain carries TRBV5-6 and TRBJ2-1; tentative D call: TRBD1 (6 bases). CDR3 size: 13 residues. Germline CDR1 and CDR2: SGHDT and YYEEEE. Trimming pared 3 bases from V and 10 bases from J, leaving 14 bases between. The CDR3 reads CASSYYRAGEQFF. The CDR3 DNA reads as TGTGCCAGCAGCTATTACAGGGCAGGGGAGCAGTTCTTC. Full variable domain (missing parts from reference TRBV5-6 and TRBJ2-1): DAGVTQSPTHLIKTRGQQVTLRCSPKSGHDTVSWYQQALGQGPQFIFQYYEEEERQRGNFPDRFSGHQFPNYSSELNVNALLLGDSALYLCASSYYRAGEQFFGPGTRLTVL.

In this sample, this clonotype turned up a few times. The chain is built from TRBV20-1 and TRBJ2-5, with D possibly being TRBD1 (6 bases). CDR3 length equals 9 residues. CDR1 and CDR2 from the germline V gene are DFQATT and SNEGSKA (reference sequence). Trimming pared 4 bases from V and 9 bases from J, leaving 6 bases between. This chain's CDR3 is CSAKGAQYF. Written as DNA, the CDR3 is TGCAGTGCTAAGGGGGCCCAGTACTTC.

This clonotype came up many times. The CDR3 nucleotides read TGCAGCGCCTATTCGGGACTGACCTACGAGCAGTACTTC. Amino acid sequence: CSAYSGLTYEQYF. The chain recombines TRBV29-1 with TRBJ2-7; tentative D call: TRBD2 (6 bases). The CDR3 runs 13 residues. V shed 7 bases and J shed 2 bases, with 15 bases lying between them. Germline assignment: CDR1 SQVTM and CDR2 ANQGSEA.

This clonotype was seen repeatedly, ten times or more. The chain has TRBV5-5 and TRBJ2-3; no clear D gene. Trimming took 0 bases from V and 6 from J, leaving 11 bases between them. Germline-derived CDR1 and CDR2 are SGHKS and YYEKEE (reference sequence). This CDR3 contains 14 residues. Here the CDR3 DNA reads TGTGCCAGCAGCTTGGACAGATGGACGGATACGCAGTATTTT. It codes for CASSLDRWTDTQYF.

The genes are TRBV5-5 and TRBJ2-5; D might be TRBD1 or TRBD2, each matching 5 bases. The CDR3 consists of 16 residues. In germline, CDR1 is SGHKS, CDR2 YYEKEE (reference sequence). The V end lost 3 bases, the J end lost 3 bases, and 18 bases lay between the germline ends. In nucleotides, the CDR3 is TGTGCCAGCAGCTCAGATCTGGGGGTTGGCGAAGAGACCCAGTACTTC. The encoded protein is CASSSDLGVGEETQYF.

This clonotype was seen many times. The chain is built from TRBV7-2 and TRBJ2-1; TRBD1 matches at 11 bases. Trimming took 7 bases from V and 7 from J; bases not matched to a gene: 6. CDR3 size: 14 residues. The germline gives CDR1 SGHTA, CDR2 FQGNSA. CDR3 in DNA: TGTGCCAGCAACCGGGACAGGGGGATGAATGAGCAGTTCTTC. Residues: CASNRDRGMNEQFF.

The V and J genes are TRBV7-3 and TRBJ1-1; a possible D gene is TRBD1 (6 bases). V lost 2 bases and J lost 8, with 12 bases in between. This CDR3 has 13 amino acids. Germline CDR1 is SGHTA and CDR2 is FQGTGA. The CDR3 reads CASSLGQPSEAFF. CDR3 bases: TGTGCCAGCAGCTTAGGACAGCCCTCGGAAGCTTTCTTT. Full variable domain (missing parts from reference TRBV7-3 and TRBJ1-1): GAGVSQTPSNKVTEKGKYVELRCDPISGHTALYWYRQSLGQGPEFLIYFQGTGAADDSGLPNDRFFAVRPEGSVSTLKIQRTERGDSAVYLCASSLGQPSEAFFGQGTRLTVV.

This clonotype was counted ten times or more. This chain uses TRBV5-1 with TRBJ1-4, with TRBD1 matching over 7 bases. The junction had 9 bases not matched to a gene; V was cut back by 0 bases and J by 7 bases. Germline CDR1 is SGHRS and CDR2 is YFSETQ. There are 16 residues in the CDR3. The DNA for the CDR3 is TGCGCCAGCAGCTTGGAAGGCGGCCAGGGGGGTGAAAAACTGTTTTTT. Its protein product is CASSLEGGQGGEKLFF.

Ten or more counts support this clonotype. V gene TRBV18 combines with J gene TRBJ2-2; 10 positions agree with TRBD1. V lost 2 bases, J lost 4 bases, and 4 bases stayed unmatched. The CDR3 length is 16 residues. Germline loops: CDR1 KGHSH, CDR2 LQKENI. As DNA, the CDR3 is TGTGCCAGCTCACCAGGGACAGGGGCGCTCACCGGGGAGCTGTTTTTT. Translated: CASSPGTGALTGELFF.

J is TRBJ2-1 and V is TRBV5-1; D tentatively fits TRBD1 or TRBD2 (5 bases each). Germline assignment: CDR1 SGHRS and CDR2 YFSETQ. This CDR3 is 13 amino acids long. V was trimmed by 3 bases and J by 9 bases, leaving 13 bases between them. This CDR3 reads CASSWNGAGEQFF. CDR3 in DNA: TGCGCCAGCAGCTGGAACGGGGCGGGTGAGCAGTTCTTC.

The V and J genes are TRBV2 and TRBJ2-6; 8 bases are a match to TRBD1. The CDR3 contains 14 residues. In germline, CDR1 is SNHLY, CDR2 FYNNEI. The V and J ends lost 9 bases and 2 bases, in that order; junction bases with no gene match: 3. The CDR3 DNA is TGTGCCAGGGACAGGGTGACTGGGGCCAACGTCCTGACTTTC. Its translation: CARDRVTGANVLTF. Full variable domain (rest looked up from reference TRBV2 and TRBJ2-6): EPEVTQTPSHQVTQMGQEVILRCVPISNHLYFYWYRQILGQKVEFLVSFYNNEISEKSEIFDDQFSVERPDGSNFTLKIRSTKLEDSAMYFCARDRVTGANVLTFGAGSRLTVL.

Many counts were recorded for this clonotype. The gene calls are TRBV3-1 and TRBJ2-2; the D is unclear. From germline, CDR1 is LGHDT and CDR2 YNNKEL (reference sequence). The CDR3 sequence is 13 residues long. V lost 7 bases, J lost 6 bases, and 12 bases lay in between. The CDR3 here is CASTSSVAGELFF. DNA of the CDR3: TGTGCCAGCACTTCATCGGTGGCCGGGGAGCTGTTTTTT.

This clonotype was recorded many times. The V and J genes are TRBV6-2 or TRBV6-3 and TRBJ1-5; D gene unclear. Trimming left V 5 bases short and J 7 bases short, with 9 bases between. Germline CDR1 reads MNHEY; CDR2 reads SVGEGT. This CDR3 spans 12 amino acids. The CDR3 loop reads CASSRMGQPQHF. The CDR3 coding sequence is TGTGCCAGCAGTCGGATGGGGCAGCCCCAGCATTTT.

The table lists this clonotype with many counts. The chain uses TRBV5-1 and TRBJ2-1, with TRBD2 as a possible D gene (6 bases). V gave up 0 bases and J gave up 8 bases, with 12 bases separating them. The length of the CDR3 is 14 residues. Germline V gene data show CDR1 as SGHRS and CDR2 as YFSETQ. CDR3 sequence: CASSLGRVGDEQFF. For the CDR3, the DNA is TGCGCCAGCAGCTTGGGGAGGGTCGGGGATGAGCAGTTCTTC.

This clonotype has a handful of counts. CDR3 sequence: CASSLVVGGSSYNEQFF. The DNA for the CDR3 is TGTGCCAGCAGTTTAGTAGTGGGGGGAAGCTCCTACAATGAGCAGTTCTTC. This chain joins TRBV27 and TRBJ2-1; tentative D call: TRBD2 (6 bases). The CDR3 runs to 17 residues. Trimming removed 2 bases at V and 0 bases at J, with 14 bases between. Per the germline V gene, CDR1 is MNHEY and CDR2 is SMNVEV (reference sequence).